The rows below give T cell receptor beta chains drawn from one sample of a study of T-cell memory formation after mild COVID-19. TCRdb independently ran MiXCR on the 5' RACE reads; one entry per CDR3 protein. The sample has about 560,000 distinct CDR3 sequences, more than 15% seen once. Sequencing was done on a sample of PBMCs or a T cell subset sorted from them (not recorded which). The receptors shown here come from an adult woman who had mild COVID-19 (a few samples of this study predate the infection). Cell type and time point are not known. The conserved cysteine and the conserved F or W are not part of the CDR3 here. The order of the fields is V gene, J gene, CDR3 protein.

>TRBV12-3/TRBV12-4|TRBJ1-4
ASRRTGTEKLF
>TRBV15|TRBJ2-7
ATSRGTGDYEQY
>TRBV24-1|TRBJ2-7
ATQGGSYEQY
>TRBV5-1|TRBJ1-2
ASSPGTEYGYT
>TRBV24-1|TRBJ2-3
ATSDAGPDTQY
>TRBV6-5|TRBJ2-3
ASSYSTGVPDTQY
>TRBV4-2|TRBJ1-5
ASSQDLAGYQPQH
>TRBV4-1|TRBJ2-5
ASSPVGTSGRQETQY
>TRBV9|TRBJ2-2
ASTGERGATGELF
>TRBV18|TRBJ2-2
ASSPLTLASDNTGELF
>TRBV12-3/TRBV12-4|TRBJ1-1
ASSFRRGPEAF
>TRBV4-1|TRBJ2-7
ASSQGRTGEQY
>TRBV6-5|TRBJ2-3
ASSYLSPTSGGGSDTQY
>TRBV5-1|TRBJ2-4
ASSLDRATTGNIQY
>TRBV24-1|TRBJ2-1
ATRMTGTGDDEQF
>TRBV12-3/TRBV12-4|TRBJ1-1
ASSLWGGNTEAF